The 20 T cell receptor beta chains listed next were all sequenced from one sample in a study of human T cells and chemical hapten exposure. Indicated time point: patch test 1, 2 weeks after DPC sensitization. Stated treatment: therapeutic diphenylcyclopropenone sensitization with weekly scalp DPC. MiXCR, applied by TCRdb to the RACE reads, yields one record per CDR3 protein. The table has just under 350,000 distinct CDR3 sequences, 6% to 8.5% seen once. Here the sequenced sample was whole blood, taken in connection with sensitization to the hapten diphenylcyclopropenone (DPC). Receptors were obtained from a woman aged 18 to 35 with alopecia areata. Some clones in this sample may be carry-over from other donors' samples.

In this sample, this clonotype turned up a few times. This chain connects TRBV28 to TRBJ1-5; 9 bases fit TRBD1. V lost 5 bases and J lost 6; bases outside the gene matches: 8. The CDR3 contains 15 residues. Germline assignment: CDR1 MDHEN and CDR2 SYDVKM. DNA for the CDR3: TGTGCCAGCAGTGGGTCCCGGGACAGGGCTCAGCCCCAGCATTTT. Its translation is CASSGSRDRAQPQHF. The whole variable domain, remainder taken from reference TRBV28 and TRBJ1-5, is DVKVTQSSRYLVKRTGEKVFLECVQDMDHENMFWYRQDPGLGLRLIYFSYDVKMKEKGDIPEGYSVSREKKERFSLILESASTNQTSMYLCASSGSRDRAQPQHFGDGTRLSIL.

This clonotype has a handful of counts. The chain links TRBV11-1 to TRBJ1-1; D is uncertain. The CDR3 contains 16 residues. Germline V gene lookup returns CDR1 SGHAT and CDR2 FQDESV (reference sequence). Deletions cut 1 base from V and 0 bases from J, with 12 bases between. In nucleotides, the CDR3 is TGTGCCAGCAGCTTAGACGAGGGAGTGATGAACACTGAAGCTTTCTTT. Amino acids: CASSLDEGVMNTEAFF.

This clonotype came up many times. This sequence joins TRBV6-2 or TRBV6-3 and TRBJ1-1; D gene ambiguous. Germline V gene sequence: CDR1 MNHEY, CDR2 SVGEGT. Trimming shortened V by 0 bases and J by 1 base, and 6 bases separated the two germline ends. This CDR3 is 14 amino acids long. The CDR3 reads CASSYSLENTEAFF. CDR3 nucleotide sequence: TGTGCCAGCAGTTACTCCCTAGAGAACACTGAAGCTTTCTTT.

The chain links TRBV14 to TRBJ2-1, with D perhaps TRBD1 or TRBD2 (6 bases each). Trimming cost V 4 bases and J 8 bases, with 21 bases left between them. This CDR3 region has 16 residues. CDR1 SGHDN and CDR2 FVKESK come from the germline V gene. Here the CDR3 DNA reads TGTGCCAGCAGCCGGGGGGCGACTTTTTCGTGGGATGAGCAGTTCTTC. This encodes CASSRGATFSWDEQFF. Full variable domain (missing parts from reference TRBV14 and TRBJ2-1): EAGVTQFPSHSVIEKGQTVTLRCDPISGHDNLYWYRRVMGKEIKFLLHFVKESKQDESGMPNNRFLAERTGGTYSTLKVQPAELEDSGVYFCASSRGATFSWDEQFFGPGTRLTVL.

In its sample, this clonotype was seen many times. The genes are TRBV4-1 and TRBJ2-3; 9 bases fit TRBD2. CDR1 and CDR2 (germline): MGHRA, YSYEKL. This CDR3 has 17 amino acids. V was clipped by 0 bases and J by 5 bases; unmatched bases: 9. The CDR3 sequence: CASSQEGWRGGLDTQYF. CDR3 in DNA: TGCGCCAGCAGCCAAGAAGGGTGGCGGGGGGGCCTAGATACGCAGTATTTT.

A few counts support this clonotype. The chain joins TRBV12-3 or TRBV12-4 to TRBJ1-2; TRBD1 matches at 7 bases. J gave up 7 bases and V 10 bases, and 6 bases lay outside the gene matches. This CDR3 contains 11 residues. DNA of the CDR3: TGTGCCACTACAGGGGAGGGTGGCTACACCTTC. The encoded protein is CATTGEGGYTF.

CDR3 coding DNA: TGTGCCAGCAGACGGGGACTAGCTTACGCAGATACGCAGTATTTT. Amino acids: CASRRGLAYADTQYF. This chain links TRBV11-2 with TRBJ2-3, with 9 bases that match TRBD2. Germline CDR1 SGHAT, CDR2 FQNNGV. The CDR3 length is 15 residues. Trimming at V came to 6 bases and at J to 4 bases, leaving 8 bases not matched to a gene.

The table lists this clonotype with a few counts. In nucleotides, the CDR3 is TGTGCCAGCAGCTTAAGTAGTGAACAGCCCCAGCATTTT. Amino acids: CASSLSSEQPQHF. The V gene is TRBV7-3, the J gene TRBJ1-5; no definite D call. Trimming took off 1 base at V and 7 bases at J, with 8 bases between the two ends. Per the germline V gene, CDR1 is SGHTA and CDR2 is FQGTGA. CDR3 size: 13 residues.

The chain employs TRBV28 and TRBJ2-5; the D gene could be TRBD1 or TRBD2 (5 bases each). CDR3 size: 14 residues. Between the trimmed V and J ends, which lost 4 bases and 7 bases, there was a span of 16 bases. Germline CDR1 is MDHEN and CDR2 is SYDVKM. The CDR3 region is CASSSGRKNRTQYF. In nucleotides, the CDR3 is TGTGCCAGCAGTTCGGGACGAAAAAATCGGACCCAGTACTTC.

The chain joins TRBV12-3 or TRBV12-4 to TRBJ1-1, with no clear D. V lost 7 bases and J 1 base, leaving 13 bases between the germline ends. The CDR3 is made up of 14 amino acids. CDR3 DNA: TGTGCCAGCAACTTAATCTCGGGGAACACTGAAGCTTTCTTT. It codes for CASNLISGNTEAFF.

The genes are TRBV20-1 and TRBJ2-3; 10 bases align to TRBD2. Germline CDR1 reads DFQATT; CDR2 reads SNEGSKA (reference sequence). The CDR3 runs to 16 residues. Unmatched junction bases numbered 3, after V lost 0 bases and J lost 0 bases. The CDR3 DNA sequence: TGCAGTGCTAGAGATGGGACTAGCGCAAGCACAGATACGCAGTATTTT. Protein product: CSARDGTSASTDTQYF.

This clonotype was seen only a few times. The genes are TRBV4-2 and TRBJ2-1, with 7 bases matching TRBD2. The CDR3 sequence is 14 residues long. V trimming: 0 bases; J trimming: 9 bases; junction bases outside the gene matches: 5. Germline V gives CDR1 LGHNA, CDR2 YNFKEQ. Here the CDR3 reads CASSQDERDPEQFF. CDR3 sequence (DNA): TGTGCCAGCAGCCAAGATGAGCGGGATCCTGAGCAGTTCTTC.

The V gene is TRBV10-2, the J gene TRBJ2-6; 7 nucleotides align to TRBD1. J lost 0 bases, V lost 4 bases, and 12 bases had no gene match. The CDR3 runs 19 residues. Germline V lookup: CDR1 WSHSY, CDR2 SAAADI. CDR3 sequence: CASSALGTATFSGANVLTF. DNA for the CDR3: TGCGCCAGCAGTGCCCTGGGGACAGCAACCTTCTCTGGGGCCAACGTCCTGACTTTC.

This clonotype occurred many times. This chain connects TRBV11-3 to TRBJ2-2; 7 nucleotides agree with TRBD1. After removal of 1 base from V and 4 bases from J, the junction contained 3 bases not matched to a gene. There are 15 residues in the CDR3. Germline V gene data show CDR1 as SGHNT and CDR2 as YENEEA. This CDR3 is CASSLVAGGTGELFF. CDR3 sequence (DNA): TGTGCCAGCAGCTTAGTGGCAGGGGGCACCGGGGAGCTGTTTTTT. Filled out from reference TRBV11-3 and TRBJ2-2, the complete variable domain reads EAGVVQSPRYKIIEKKQPVAFWCNPISGHNTLYWYLQNLGQGPELLIRYENEEAVDDSQLPKDRFSAERLKGVDSTLKIQPAELGDSAVYLCASSLVAGGTGELFFGEGSRLTVL.

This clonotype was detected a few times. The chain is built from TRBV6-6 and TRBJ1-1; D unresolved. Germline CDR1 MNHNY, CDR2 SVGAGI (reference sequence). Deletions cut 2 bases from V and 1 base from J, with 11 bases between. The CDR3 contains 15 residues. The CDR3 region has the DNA TGTGCCAGCAGTTACCTCCGGCCTGGGAACACTGAAGCTTTCTTT. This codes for CASSYLRPGNTEAFF.

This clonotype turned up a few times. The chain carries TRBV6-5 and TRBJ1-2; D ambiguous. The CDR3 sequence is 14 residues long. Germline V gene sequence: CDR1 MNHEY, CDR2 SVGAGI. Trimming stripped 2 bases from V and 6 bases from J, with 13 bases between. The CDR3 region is CASSYGQPDDGYTF. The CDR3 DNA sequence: TGTGCCAGCAGTTACGGCCAGCCTGATGATGGCTACACCTTC.

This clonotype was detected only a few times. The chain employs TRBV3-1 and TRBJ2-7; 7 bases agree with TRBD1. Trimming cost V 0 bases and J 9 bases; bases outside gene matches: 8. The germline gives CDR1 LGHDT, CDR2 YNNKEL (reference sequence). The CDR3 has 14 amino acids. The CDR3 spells CASSQDRGQVGQYF. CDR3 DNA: TGTGCCAGCAGCCAAGATCGTGGACAGGTCGGGCAGTACTTC.

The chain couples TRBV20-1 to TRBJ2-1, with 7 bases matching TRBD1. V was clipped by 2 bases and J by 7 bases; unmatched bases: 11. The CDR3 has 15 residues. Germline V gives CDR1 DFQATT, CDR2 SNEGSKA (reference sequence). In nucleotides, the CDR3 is TGCAGTGCTAGAAAGGCGTCAGGGGGTAGAAATGAGCAGTTCTTC. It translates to CSARKASGGRNEQFF.

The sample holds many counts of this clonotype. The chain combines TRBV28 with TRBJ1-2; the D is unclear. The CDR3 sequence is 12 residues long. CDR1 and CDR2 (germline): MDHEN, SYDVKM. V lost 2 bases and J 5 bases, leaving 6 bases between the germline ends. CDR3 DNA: TGTGCCAGCAGTTTAGGATCTTATGGCTACACCTTC. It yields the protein CASSLGSYGYTF.

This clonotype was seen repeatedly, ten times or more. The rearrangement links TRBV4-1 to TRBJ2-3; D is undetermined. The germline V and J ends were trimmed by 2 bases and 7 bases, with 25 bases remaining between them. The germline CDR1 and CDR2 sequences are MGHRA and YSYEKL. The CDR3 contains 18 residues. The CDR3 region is CASSQSRAGSQRLNTQYF. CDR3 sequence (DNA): TGCGCCAGCAGCCAAAGCCGGGCCGGGTCCCAAAGACTTAATACGCAGTATTTT.